A single sample gave rise to the 24 T cell receptor beta chains below, sequenced in a study of blood T cell repertoires in COVID-19 (TCRdb year 2020). The library was made by the immunoSEQ multiplex PCR assay. This immuneACCESS table, as held by TCRdb, lists in-frame sequences with V and J called but not all clones. Of the missing ones, under half trace to an unresolved V gene in checked studies; the others have no known cause. The sample includes fewer than 300,000 clones, with over 80% observed a single time. The biggest ten clones account for approximately 2.5% of the sample. Sequenced: peripheral blood. The receptor source for this set is a woman between 65 and 79 years old with active or convalescent COVID-19.

This clone was observed once. The genes are TRBV7-3 and TRBJ2-3; TRBD1 agrees at 8 bases. Germline values: CDR1 SGHTA, CDR2 FQGTGA. The CDR3 length is 15 residues. J was trimmed by 2 bases and V by 5 bases; bases with no gene match: 6. CDR3 sequence: CASSPQGGITDTQYF. The DNA of the CDR3 is TGTGCCAGCAGCCCACAGGGGGGTATCACAGATACGCAGTATTTT.

The chain combines TRBV5-1 with TRBJ2-3, with TRBD2 matching over 8 bases. Trimming removed 4 bases from V and 1 base from J; junction bases left unmatched: 8. CDR1 is SGHRS and CDR2 is YFSETQ in the germline V gene. The CDR3 has 16 amino acids. The CDR3 reads CASSPGASGRTDTQYF. The CDR3 region has the DNA TGCGCCAGCAGCCCGGGGGCTAGCGGGCGCACAGATACGCAGTATTTT.

The chain links TRBV11-3 to TRBJ2-3, with 11 positions matching TRBD2. The germline V gene encodes CDR1 SGHNT and CDR2 YENEEA. The CDR3 is 15 residues long. V trimming: 2 bases; J trimming: 5 bases; junction bases outside the gene matches: 3. Here the CDR3 reads CASSLSGLAGDTQYF. CDR3 bases: TGTGCCAGCAGCTTATCCGGACTAGCGGGAGATACGCAGTATTTT.

The chain recombines TRBV5-5 with TRBJ1-2, with 7 bases lining up with TRBD1. The ends lost 2 bases at V and 4 bases at J; junction bases unmatched: 5. There are 14 residues in the CDR3. Germline assignment: CDR1 SGHKS and CDR2 YYEKEE (reference sequence). CDR3 coding DNA: TGTGCCAGCAGCTTACAGGGGTCCGCCTATGGCTACACCTTC. Translation gives CASSLQGSAYGYTF.

This clone was seen once. The chain has TRBV6-2 or TRBV6-3 and TRBJ2-1; D perhaps matches TRBD1 (6 bases). Trimming shortened V by 2 bases and J by 5 bases, and 19 bases separated the two germline ends. This CDR3 has 17 residues. Germline V gives CDR1 MNHEY, CDR2 SVGEGT. CDR3 bases: TGTGCCAGCAGTTACCCCACAGGGAACGGGTTCGACAATGAGCAGTTCTTC. Amino acid sequence: CASSYPTGNGFDNEQFF.

The genes are TRBV7-8 and TRBJ2-7; 11 bases match TRBD2. This CDR3 comprises 16 residues. Germline CDR1 SGHVS, CDR2 FQNEAQ. The V and J ends lost 5 bases and 3 bases, in that order; junction bases with no gene match: 9. The CDR3 region has the DNA TGTGCCAGCAGCGAGACTACTAGCGGGGGTGTCTACGAGCAGTACTTC. Protein product: CASSETTSGGVYEQYF.

The rearrangement uses TRBV19 and TRBJ1-6, with 10 bases aligning to TRBD1. Per germline, CDR1 LNHDA and CDR2 SQIVND (reference sequence). V lost 4 bases and J lost 4; bases outside the gene matches: 7. CDR3 length: 17 amino acids. Here the CDR3 DNA reads TGTGCCAGTAGTAGCGGGACAGGGGCCGGGTATAATTCACCCCTCCACTTT. Translating it yields CASSSGTGAGYNSPLHF.

The chain carries TRBV5-4 and TRBJ2-2; TRBD1 agrees at 9 bases. V trimming: 4 bases; J trimming: 7 bases; junction bases outside the gene matches: 5. The CDR3 covers 14 residues. CDR1 is SGHNT, CDR2 YYREEE, per germline (reference sequence). DNA of the CDR3: TGTGCCAGCAGCCCGGGGACAGGGTTCGGGGAGCTGTTTTTT. This gives the protein CASSPGTGFGELFF.

This clone was detected only once. This chain uses TRBV7-2 with TRBJ2-7; 11 bases align to TRBD2. The CDR3 extends over 15 amino acids. Germline V gives CDR1 SGHTA, CDR2 FQGNSA. The V gene end was trimmed by 4 bases and the J gene end by 6 bases; junction bases not matched to a gene: 8. The CDR3 nucleotides read TGTGCCAGCAGCTCGTTCACTAGCGGGGGAAGCGAGCAGTACTTC. This sequence encodes CASSSFTSGGSEQYF.

The chain uses TRBV12-3 or TRBV12-4 and TRBJ2-7; D is possibly TRBD1 (6 bases). The V and J ends lost 1 base and 4 bases respectively, with 8 bases between them. This CDR3 has 13 residues. The CDR3 loop is CASSLDREYEQYF. CDR3 DNA sequence: TGTGCCAGCAGTTTAGACAGGGAATACGAGCAGTACTTC.

V usage is TRBV11-2 and J usage is TRBJ1-6, with 7 bases aligning to TRBD1. This CDR3 comprises 15 residues. The V and J ends lost 5 bases and 10 bases, in that order; junction bases with no gene match: 11. CDR1 and CDR2 from the germline V gene are SGHAT and FQNNGV. The CDR3 DNA reads as TGTGCCAGCAGCCCACAGACAGGGAATCAATCACCCCTCCACTTT. Translated: CASSPQTGNQSPLHF.

This clone was seen a handful of times. The J gene is TRBJ1-1, the V gene TRBV29-1; unclear D gene. From germline, CDR1 is SQVTM and CDR2 ANQGSEA. This CDR3 has 12 amino acids. The V end was cut by 5 bases, the J end by 2 bases, with 9 bases between. The CDR3 region is CSVWGGNTEAFF. CDR3 DNA: TGCAGCGTTTGGGGAGGTAACACTGAAGCTTTCTTT.

This clone was seen only once. The rearrangement links TRBV21-1 to TRBJ2-1; TRBD2 is the table's D call and was not checked against the DNA. TRBV21-1 has pseudogene status. The CDR3 has 18 residues. Written as DNA, the CDR3 is TGTGCCAGCAGCAAGCCTAGCGGGGGGGAGAGCTCCTACAATGAGCAGTTCTTC. This codes for CASSKPSGGESSYNEQFF.

This rearrangement joins TRBV10-3 to TRBJ1-2; TRBD1 matches 9 bases. With 5 bases clipped from V and 0 bases from J, the junction kept 4 bases outside the gene matches. Per the germline V gene, CDR1 is ENHRY and CDR2 is SYGVKD. This CDR3 is 15 amino acids long. Here the CDR3 DNA reads TGTGCCATCAGTCGGGGGACAGGGACTAACTATGGCTACACCTTC. It codes for CAISRGTGTNYGYTF.

This chain uses TRBV7-8 with TRBJ1-2; TRBD1 might be the D (5 bases). The CDR3 has 17 residues. Germline CDR1 reads SGHVS; CDR2 reads FQNEAQ. Between the trimmed V and J ends, which lost 5 bases and 5 bases, there was a span of 24 bases. CDR3 amino acids: CASSPHPPTEFRYGYTF. In DNA, the CDR3 is TGTGCCAGCAGCCCGCACCCCCCGACAGAGTTCAGATATGGCTACACCTTC.

The V and J genes are TRBV18 and TRBJ2-1; perhaps TRBD1 as D (5 bases). This CDR3 is 16 amino acids long. The V gene lost 5 bases and the J gene lost 8 bases, with 22 bases spanning the gap. Germline V gene data show CDR1 as KGHSH and CDR2 as LQKENI. The CDR3 coding sequence is TGTGCCAGCTCAGGGGCAGGCGGAGTCCGTTCCCATGAGCAGTTCTTC. It is translated as CASSGAGGVRSHEQFF. The variable domain in full, with the rest retrieved from reference TRBV18 and TRBJ2-1, is NAGVMQNPRHLVRRRGQEARLRCSPMKGHSHVYWYRQLPEEGLKFMVYLQKENIIDESGMPKERFSAEFPKEGPSILRIQQVVRGDSAAYFCASSGAGGVRSHEQFFGPGTRLTVL.

This chain joins TRBV2 and TRBJ2-1, with 7 nucleotides matching TRBD1. Germline lookup yields CDR1 SNHLY and CDR2 FYNNEI. The CDR3 sequence is 15 residues long. The V segment lost 6 bases and the J segment 4 bases; nucleotides outside the gene matches: 9. The CDR3 spells CASRTGTAPYNEQFF. The CDR3 DNA reads as TGTGCCAGCAGAACCGGGACAGCACCTTACAATGAGCAGTTCTTC.

The J gene is TRBJ1-6, the V gene TRBV5-1; TRBD1 matches at 10 bases. The CDR3 loop spans 17 amino acids. Germline V gene lookup returns CDR1 SGHRS and CDR2 YFSETQ. J was trimmed by 9 bases and V by 0 bases; bases with no gene match: 9. CDR3 in amino acids: CASSLGSLTGGGSPLHF. CDR3 DNA: TGCGCCAGCAGCTTGGGGTCCTTGACAGGGGGCGGTTCACCCCTCCACTTT.

The CDR3 DNA reads as TGTGCCAGTAGTTCCCGGACAGGGGGCGTTAGGAACTATGGCTACACCTTC. This sequence encodes CASSSRTGGVRNYGYTF. This sequence joins TRBV19 and TRBJ1-2; TRBD1 matches at 11 bases. The length of the CDR3 is 17 residues. V dropped 5 bases and J dropped 2; count of bases not matched to a gene: 10. The germline gives CDR1 LNHDA, CDR2 SQIVND (reference sequence).

The chain joins TRBV6-5 to TRBJ1-4; D perhaps matches TRBD1 (6 bases). Germline CDR1 and CDR2: MNHEY and SVGAGI. This CDR3 is built from 12 residues. The V gene lost 7 bases and the J gene lost 6 bases, with 9 bases spanning the gap. The DNA of the CDR3 is TGTGCCAGCAATGCAGGGGATGAAAAACTGTTTTTT. Translated: CASNAGDEKLFF.

J is TRBJ2-1 and V is TRBV18; 7 bases map to TRBD1. Losses at the gene ends were 2 bases for V and 8 bases for J; bases not matched to a gene: 6. The CDR3 has 14 amino acids. CDR1 KGHSH and CDR2 LQKENI come from the germline V gene. CDR3 in DNA: TGTGCCAGCTCACCAGTGACAGGGATGGATGAGCAGTTCTTC. This codes for CASSPVTGMDEQFF.

The chain joins TRBV7-6 to TRBJ1-1; the D gene is possibly TRBD1 (5 bases). V was trimmed by 8 bases and J by 2 bases, leaving 12 bases between them. This CDR3 is built from 13 residues. The germline V gene encodes CDR1 SGHVS and CDR2 FNYEAQ. The CDR3 sequence is CASRQGSNTEAFF. The CDR3 DNA reads TGTGCCAGCCGGCAGGGTTCTAACACTGAAGCTTTCTTT.

The chain links TRBV3-1 (or the pseudogene TRBV3-2) to TRBJ2-3; 8 nucleotides align to TRBD1. This CDR3 is 15 amino acids long. CDR1 and CDR2 (germline): LGHDT, YNNKEL (reference sequence). V shed 4 bases and J 0 bases; nucleotides not matched to a gene: 3. CDR3: CASSLRTGSTDTQYF. In DNA, the CDR3 is TGTGCCAGCAGCCTGCGGACAGGGAGCACAGATACGCAGTATTTT.

The V gene is TRBV14, the J gene TRBJ2-5, with 9 bases fitting TRBD2. The CDR3 spans 14 residues. Germline V CDR1 and CDR2: SGHDN, FVKESK. The V gene end was trimmed by 3 bases and the J gene end by 7 bases; junction bases not matched to a gene: 6. The CDR3 coding sequence is TGTGCCAGCAGCCAGGCTAGCGGGGTATCGACCCAGTACTTC. Translation gives CASSQASGVSTQYF.